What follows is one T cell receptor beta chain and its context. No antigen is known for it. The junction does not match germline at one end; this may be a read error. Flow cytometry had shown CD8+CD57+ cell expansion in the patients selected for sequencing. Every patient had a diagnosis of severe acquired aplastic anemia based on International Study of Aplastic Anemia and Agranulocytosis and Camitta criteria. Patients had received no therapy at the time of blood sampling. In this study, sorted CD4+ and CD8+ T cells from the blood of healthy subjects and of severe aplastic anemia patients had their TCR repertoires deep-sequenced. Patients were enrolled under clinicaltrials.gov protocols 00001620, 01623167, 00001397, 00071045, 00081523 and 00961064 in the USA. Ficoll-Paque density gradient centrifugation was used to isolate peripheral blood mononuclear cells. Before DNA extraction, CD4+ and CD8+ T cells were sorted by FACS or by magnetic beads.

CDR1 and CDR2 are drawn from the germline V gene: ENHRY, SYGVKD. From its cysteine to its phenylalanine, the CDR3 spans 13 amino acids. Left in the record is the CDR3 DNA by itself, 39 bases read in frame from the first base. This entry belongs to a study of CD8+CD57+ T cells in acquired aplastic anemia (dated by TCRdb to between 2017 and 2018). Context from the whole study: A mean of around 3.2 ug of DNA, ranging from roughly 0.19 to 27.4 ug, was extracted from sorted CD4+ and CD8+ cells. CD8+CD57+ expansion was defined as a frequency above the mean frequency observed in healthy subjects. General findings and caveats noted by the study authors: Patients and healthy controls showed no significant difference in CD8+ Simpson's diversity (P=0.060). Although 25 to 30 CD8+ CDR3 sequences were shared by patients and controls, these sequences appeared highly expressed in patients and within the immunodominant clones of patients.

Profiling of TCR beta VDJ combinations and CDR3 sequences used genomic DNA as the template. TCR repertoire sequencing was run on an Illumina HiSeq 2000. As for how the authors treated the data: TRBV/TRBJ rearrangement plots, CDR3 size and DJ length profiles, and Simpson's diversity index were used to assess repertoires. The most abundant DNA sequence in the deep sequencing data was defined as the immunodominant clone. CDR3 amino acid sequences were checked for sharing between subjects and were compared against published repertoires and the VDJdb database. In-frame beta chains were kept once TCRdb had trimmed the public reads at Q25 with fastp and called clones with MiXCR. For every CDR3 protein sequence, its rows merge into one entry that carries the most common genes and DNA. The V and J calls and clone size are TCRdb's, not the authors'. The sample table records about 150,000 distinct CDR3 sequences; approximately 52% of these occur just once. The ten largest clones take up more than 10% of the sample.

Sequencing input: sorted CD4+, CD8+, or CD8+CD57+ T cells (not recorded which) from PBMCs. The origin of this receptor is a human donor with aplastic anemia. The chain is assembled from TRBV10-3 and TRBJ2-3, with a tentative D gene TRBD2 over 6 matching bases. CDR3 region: CASSPGVTDTQYF. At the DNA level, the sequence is TGTGCCAGCAGTCCGGGAGTCACAGATACGCAGTATTTT.